Many counts were recorded for the clone carrying this T cell receptor beta chain. Its cognate antigen is unknown. This CDR3 is built from 14 residues. Trimming cost V 10 bases and J 6 bases; bases outside gene matches: 14. Germline V CDR1 and CDR2: MNHEY, SMNVEV (reference sequence). The data belong to a study of blood T cells in healthy people across ages. Study-wide points: Fewer expanded clones and more diversity marked long-lived versus aged donors. Shifts in expanded clonotypes may have been confounded by donor CMV status, which was unknown. The percentage of naive T cells correlated strongly with TCR beta diversity.

Alongside a J-beta primer mix, a sample-barcoded 5' primer served in a second PCR lasting 7 to 11 cycles. TCRdb re-analysed the 5' RACE reads in MiXCR, keeping a single row per CDR3 protein. The table shows about 1.6 million distinct CDR3 sequences, with almost 35% occurring only once. Peripheral blood from each donor was collected in a volume of 8 to 10 milliliters. The chain uses TRBV27 and TRBJ2-7; TRBD2 aligns across 8 bases. This receptor was identified in a woman aged 25 to 39 in good health. The material sequenced was blood. DNA for the CDR3: TGTGCCACGTCTAGCCGGGAGGGGATCGGCGAGCAGTACTTC. This sequence encodes CATSSREGIGEQYF.